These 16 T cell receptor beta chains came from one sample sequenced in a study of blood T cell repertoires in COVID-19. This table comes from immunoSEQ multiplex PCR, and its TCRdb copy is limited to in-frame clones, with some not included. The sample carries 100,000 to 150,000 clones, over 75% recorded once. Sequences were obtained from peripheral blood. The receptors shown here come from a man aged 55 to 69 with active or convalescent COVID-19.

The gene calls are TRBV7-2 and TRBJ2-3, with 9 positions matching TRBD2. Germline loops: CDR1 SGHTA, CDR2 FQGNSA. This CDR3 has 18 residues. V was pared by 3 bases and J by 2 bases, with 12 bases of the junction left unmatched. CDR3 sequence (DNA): TGTGCCAGCAGCTTTGCGGGGGGGCGCCCTGGTCACACAGATACGCAGTATTTT. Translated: CASSFAGGRPGHTDTQYF.

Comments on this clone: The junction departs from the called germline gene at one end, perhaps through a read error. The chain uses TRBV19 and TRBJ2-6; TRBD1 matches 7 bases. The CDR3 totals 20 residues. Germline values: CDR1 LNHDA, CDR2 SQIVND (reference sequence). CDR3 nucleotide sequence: TGTGCCAGTATTATAATCCGTCGCGGACAGGTGACCTCTGGGGCCAACGTCCTGACTTTC. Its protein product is CASIIIRRGQVTSGANVLTF. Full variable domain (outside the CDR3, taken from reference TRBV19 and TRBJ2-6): DGGITQSPKYLFRKEGQNVTLSCEQNLNHDAMYWYRQDPGQGLRLIYYSQIVNDFQKGDIAEGYSVSREKKESFPLTVTSAQKNPTAFYLCASIIIRRGQVTSGANVLTFGAGSRLTVL.

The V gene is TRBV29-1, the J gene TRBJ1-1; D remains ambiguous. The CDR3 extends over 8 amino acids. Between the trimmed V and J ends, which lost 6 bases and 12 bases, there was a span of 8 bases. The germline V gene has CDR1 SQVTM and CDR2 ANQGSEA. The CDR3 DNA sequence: TGCAGCGTCCCCTCTACTTTCTTT. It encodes CSVPSTFF.

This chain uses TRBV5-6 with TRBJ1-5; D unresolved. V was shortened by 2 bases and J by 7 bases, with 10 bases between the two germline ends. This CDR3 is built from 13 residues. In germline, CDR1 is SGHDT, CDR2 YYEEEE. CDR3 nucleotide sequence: TGTGCCAGCAGCTTTGGGTCGGGACAGCCCCAGCATTTT. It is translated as CASSFGSGQPQHF. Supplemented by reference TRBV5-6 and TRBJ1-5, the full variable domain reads DAGVTQSPTHLIKTRGQQVTLRCSPKSGHDTVSWYQQALGQGPQFIFQYYEEEERQRGNFPDRFSGHQFPNYSSELNVNALLLGDSALYLCASSFGSGQPQHFGDGTRLSIL.

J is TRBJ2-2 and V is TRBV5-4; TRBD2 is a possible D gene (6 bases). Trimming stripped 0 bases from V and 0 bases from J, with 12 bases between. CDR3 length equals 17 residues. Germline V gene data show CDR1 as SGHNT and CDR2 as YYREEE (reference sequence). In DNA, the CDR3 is TGTGCCAGCAGCTTGGGCACGGGACTCTCGAACACCGGGGAGCTGTTTTTT. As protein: CASSLGTGLSNTGELFF. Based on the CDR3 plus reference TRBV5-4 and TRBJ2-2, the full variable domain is ETGVTQSPTHLIKTRGQQVTLRCSSQSGHNTVSWYQQALGQGPQFIFQYYREEENGRGNFPPRFSGLQFPNYSSELNVNALELDDSALYLCASSLGTGLSNTGELFFGEGSRLTVL.

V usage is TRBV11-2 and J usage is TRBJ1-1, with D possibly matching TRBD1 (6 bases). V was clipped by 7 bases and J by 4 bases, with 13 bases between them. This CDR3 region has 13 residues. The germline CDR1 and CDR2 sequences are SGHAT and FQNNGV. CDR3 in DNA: TGTGCCAGCACCCTTTTCAGGGGCACTGAAGCTTTCTTT. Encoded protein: CASTLFRGTEAFF.

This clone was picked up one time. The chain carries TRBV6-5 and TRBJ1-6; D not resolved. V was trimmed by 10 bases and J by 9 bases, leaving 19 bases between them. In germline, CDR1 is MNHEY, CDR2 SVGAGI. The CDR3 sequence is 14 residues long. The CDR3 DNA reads TGTGCCACCCAGCGGAACGTCGTTAGTTCACCCCTCCACTTT. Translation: CATQRNVVSSPLHF.

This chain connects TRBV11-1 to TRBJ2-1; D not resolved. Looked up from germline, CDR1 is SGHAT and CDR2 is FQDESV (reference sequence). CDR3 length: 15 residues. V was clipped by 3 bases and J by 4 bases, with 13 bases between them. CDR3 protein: CASSFSHGEYNEQFF. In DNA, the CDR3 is TGTGCCAGCAGCTTTAGCCACGGCGAGTACAATGAGCAGTTCTTC.

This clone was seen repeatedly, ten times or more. CDR3 in amino acids: CASSLGGATYEQYF. The CDR3 DNA sequence: TGTGCCAGCAGTTTGGGGGGGGCAACCTACGAGCAGTACTTC. V usage is TRBV28 and J usage is TRBJ2-7; perhaps TRBD2 as D (7 bases). V lost 3 bases and J 2 bases, leaving 11 bases between the germline ends. This CDR3 has 14 amino acids. Per germline, CDR1 MDHEN and CDR2 SYDVKM.

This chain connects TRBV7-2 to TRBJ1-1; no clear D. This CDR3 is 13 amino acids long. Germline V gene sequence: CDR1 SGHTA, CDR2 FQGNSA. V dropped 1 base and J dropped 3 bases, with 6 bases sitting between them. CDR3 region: CASSLGPDTEAFF. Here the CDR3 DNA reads TGTGCCAGCAGCTTAGGCCCGGACACTGAAGCTTTCTTT.

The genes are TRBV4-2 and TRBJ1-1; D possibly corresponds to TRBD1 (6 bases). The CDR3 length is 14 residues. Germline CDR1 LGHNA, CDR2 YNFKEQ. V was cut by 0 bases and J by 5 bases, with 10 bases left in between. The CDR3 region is CASSQESRGTEAFF. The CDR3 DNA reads TGTGCCAGCAGCCAAGAGTCGAGGGGGACTGAAGCTTTCTTT.

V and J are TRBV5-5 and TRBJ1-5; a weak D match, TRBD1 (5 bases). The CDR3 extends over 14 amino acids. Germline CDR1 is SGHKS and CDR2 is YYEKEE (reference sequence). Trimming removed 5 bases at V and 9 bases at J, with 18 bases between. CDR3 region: CASRRDSFIGPQHF. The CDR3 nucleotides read TGTGCCAGCAGGAGAGACAGCTTCATTGGGCCCCAGCATTTT.

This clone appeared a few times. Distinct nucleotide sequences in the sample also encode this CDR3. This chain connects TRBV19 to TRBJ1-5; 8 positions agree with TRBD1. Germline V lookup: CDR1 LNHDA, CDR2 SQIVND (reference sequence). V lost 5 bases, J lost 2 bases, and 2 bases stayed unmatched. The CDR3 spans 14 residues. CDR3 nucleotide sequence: TGTGCCAGTAGTTCGACAGGGGGCAATCAGCCCCAGCATTTT. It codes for CASSSTGGNQPQHF.

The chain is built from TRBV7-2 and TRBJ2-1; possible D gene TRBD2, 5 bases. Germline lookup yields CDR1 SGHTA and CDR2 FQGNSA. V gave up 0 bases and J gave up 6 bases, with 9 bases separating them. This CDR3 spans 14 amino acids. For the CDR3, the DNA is TGTGCCAGCAGCTTAGCGCCGGGAATCAATGAGCAGTTCTTC. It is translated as CASSLAPGINEQFF.

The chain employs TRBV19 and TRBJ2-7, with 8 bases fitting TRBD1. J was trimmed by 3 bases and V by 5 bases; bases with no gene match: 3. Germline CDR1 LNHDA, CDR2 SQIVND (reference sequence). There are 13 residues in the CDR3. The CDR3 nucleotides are TGTGCCAGTAGTTTTGGACAGGGCTACGAGCAGTACTTC. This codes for CASSFGQGYEQYF.

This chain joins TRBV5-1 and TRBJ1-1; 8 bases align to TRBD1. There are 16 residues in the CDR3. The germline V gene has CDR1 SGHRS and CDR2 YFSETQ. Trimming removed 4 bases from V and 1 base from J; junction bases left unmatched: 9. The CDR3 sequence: CASSLRGQGGNTEAFF. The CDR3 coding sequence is TGCGCCAGCAGCCTCAGGGGGCAAGGGGGGAACACTGAAGCTTTCTTT.